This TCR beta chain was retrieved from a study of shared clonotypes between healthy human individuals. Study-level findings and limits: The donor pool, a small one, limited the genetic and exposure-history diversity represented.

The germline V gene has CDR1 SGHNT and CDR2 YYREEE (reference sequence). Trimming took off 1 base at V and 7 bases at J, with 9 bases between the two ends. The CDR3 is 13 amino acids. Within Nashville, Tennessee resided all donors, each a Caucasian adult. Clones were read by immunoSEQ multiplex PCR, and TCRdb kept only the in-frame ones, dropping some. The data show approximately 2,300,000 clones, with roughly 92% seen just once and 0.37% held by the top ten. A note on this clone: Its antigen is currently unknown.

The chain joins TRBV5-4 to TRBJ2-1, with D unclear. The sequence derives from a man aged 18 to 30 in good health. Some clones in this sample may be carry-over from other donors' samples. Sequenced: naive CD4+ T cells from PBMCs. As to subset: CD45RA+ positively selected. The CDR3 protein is CASSLLLGNEQFF. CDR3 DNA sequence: TGTGCCAGCAGCTTGTTGTTGGGTAATGAGCAGTTCTTC.